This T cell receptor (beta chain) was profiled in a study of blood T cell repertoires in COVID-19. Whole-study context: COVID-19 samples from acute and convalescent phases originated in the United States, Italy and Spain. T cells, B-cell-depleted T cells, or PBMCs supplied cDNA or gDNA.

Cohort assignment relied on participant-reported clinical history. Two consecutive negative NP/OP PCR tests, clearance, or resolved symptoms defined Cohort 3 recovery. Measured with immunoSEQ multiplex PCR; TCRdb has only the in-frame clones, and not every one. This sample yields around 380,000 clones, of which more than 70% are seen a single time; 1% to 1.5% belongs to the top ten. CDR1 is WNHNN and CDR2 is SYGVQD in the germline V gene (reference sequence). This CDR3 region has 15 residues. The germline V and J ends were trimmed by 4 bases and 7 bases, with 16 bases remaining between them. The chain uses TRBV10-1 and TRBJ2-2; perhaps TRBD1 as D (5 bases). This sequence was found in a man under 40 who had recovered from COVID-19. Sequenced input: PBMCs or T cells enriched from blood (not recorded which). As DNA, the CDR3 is TGCGCCAGCAGTGGGGTTTTTCAAGGGGTCGGGGAGCTGTTTTTT. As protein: CASSGVFQGVGELFF.